The 19 T cell receptor beta chains reported below all come from one sample, sequenced in a study of response to subunit inactivated influenza vaccine. TCRdb independently ran MiXCR on the RT-PCR reads; one entry per CDR3 protein. The sample has approximately 500,000 distinct CDR3 sequences; approximately 22% are singletons. These sequences were also reported in another study, on T cells expressing NK-cell markers. As that study records: The authors made TCR beta cDNA libraries by 5'RACE template switching. This switching added a universal primer site and UMIs.

The specimen was CD4+ T cells sorted from PBMCs, collected 11 to 12 days after vaccination. All receptors derive from a man aged 50-59 years who received an inactivated influenza vaccine.

The rearrangement uses TRBV7-2 and TRBJ2-7, with unresolved D. The CDR3 is 14 amino acids. Germline assignment: CDR1 SGHTA and CDR2 FQGNSA. V was clipped by 1 base and J by 6 bases, with 13 bases between them. CDR3 DNA sequence: TGTGCCAGCAGCTTAGTAAGTCCCGGAGCCGAGCAGTACTTC. This translates into CASSLVSPGAEQYF.

This clonotype was detected many times. This chain connects TRBV12-3 or TRBV12-4 to TRBJ2-7, with TRBD2 matching over 11 bases. V dropped 7 bases and J dropped 2; count of bases not matched to a gene: 7. The CDR3 loop spans 15 amino acids. As DNA, the CDR3 is TGTGCCAGCACCCCGTCGACTAGCGGGACCTACGAGCAGTACTTC. This encodes CASTPSTSGTYEQYF.

In DNA, the CDR3 is TGTGCCACCAGCAGAGATCACAGGAGACAAGAGACCCAGTACTTC. It yields the protein CATSRDHRRQETQYF. The V call is TRBV15, the J call TRBJ2-5; possibly TRBD1 for D (5 bases). This CDR3 has 15 residues. Per the germline V gene, CDR1 is LNHNV and CDR2 is YYDKDF (reference sequence). V gave up 0 bases and J gave up 2 bases, with 10 bases separating them.

The chain uses TRBV24-1 and TRBJ2-5; tentatively, D is TRBD1 (5 bases). The V gene lost 2 bases and the J gene lost 0 bases, with 12 bases spanning the gap. Germline assignment: CDR1 KGHDR and CDR2 SFDVKD. The CDR3 is 16 residues long. As DNA, the CDR3 is TGTGCCACCAGTGATTACCCTGCAGGGTACCAAGAGACCCAGTACTTC. It codes for CATSDYPAGYQETQYF.

Here the CDR3 reads CASSHRTVGGTDTQYF. In DNA, the CDR3 is TGTGCCAGCAGCCACAGGACGGTTGGGGGTACAGATACGCAGTATTTT. This chain links TRBV3-1 with TRBJ2-3; either TRBD1 or TRBD2 may supply D (5 bases each). This CDR3 comprises 16 residues. Germline V gives CDR1 LGHDT, CDR2 YNNKEL (reference sequence). The V gene lost 3 bases and the J gene lost 3 bases, with 16 bases spanning the gap.

This clonotype was seen a few times. V and J are TRBV4-3 and TRBJ2-7, with D uncertain. The CDR3 sequence is 13 residues long. With 0 bases removed from V and 5 bases from J, the gap between germline ends came to 8 bases. Germline-derived CDR1 and CDR2 are LGHNA and YSLEER. This CDR3 reads CASSQDLRNEQYF. The CDR3, as DNA: TGCGCCAGCAGCCAAGATCTGAGGAACGAGCAGTACTTC.

This clonotype has a handful of counts. This sequence joins TRBV12-3 or TRBV12-4 and TRBJ1-2; maybe TRBD1 (5 bases). V lost 6 bases, J lost 3 bases, and 11 bases lay in between. CDR3 length: 13 residues. CDR3 sequence (DNA): TGTGCCAGCAGCTCGGGACCGGACTATGGCTACACCTTC. This gives the protein CASSSGPDYGYTF.

The V call is TRBV20-1, the J call TRBJ2-7; D might be TRBD1 (5 bases). Germline loops: CDR1 DFQATT, CDR2 SNEGSKA (reference sequence). Trimming removed 3 bases at V and 0 bases at J, with 12 bases between. CDR3 size: 14 residues. The CDR3 region has the DNA TGCAGTGCTAGTACCGACAGTAGCTCCTACGAGCAGTACTTC. Protein sequence: CSASTDSSSYEQYF.

The chain has TRBV6-2 or TRBV6-3 and TRBJ2-7, with D hard to call. In germline, CDR1 is MNHEY, CDR2 SVGEGT. The ends were cut back, 2 bases at V and 4 bases at J, with 9 bases in the middle. This CDR3 region has 13 residues. CDR3 coding DNA: TGTGCCAGCAGTTACGGACGGATGTACGAGCAGTACTTC. This encodes CASSYGRMYEQYF.

The chain carries TRBV20-1 and TRBJ2-5, with TRBD2 matching 8 bases. This CDR3 comprises 13 residues. CDR1 and CDR2 (germline): DFQATT, SNEGSKA (reference sequence). After removal of 3 bases from V and 2 bases from J, the junction contained 2 bases not matched to a gene. CDR3 loop: CSASGGVQETQYF. The CDR3 DNA reads TGCAGTGCTAGCGGGGGGGTACAAGAGACCCAGTACTTC.

The V gene is TRBV6-1, the J gene TRBJ2-5, with 8 positions matching TRBD1. CDR1 MNHNS and CDR2 SASEGT come from the germline V gene. With V trimmed by 5 bases and J by 4 bases, 3 bases remained unmatched. This CDR3 contains 13 residues. CDR3 nucleotides: TGTGCCAGCAGTCGACAGGGGTTAGAGACCCAGTACTTC. As protein: CASSRQGLETQYF.

This rearrangement joins TRBV9 to TRBJ2-3, with 10 bases matching TRBD2. From germline, CDR1 is SGDLS and CDR2 YYNGEE. V lost 4 bases, J lost 4 bases, and 9 bases stayed unmatched. This CDR3 is built from 16 residues. The CDR3 nucleotides are TGTGCCAGCAGCAAGCGTCTAGCGGGAGTATCAGATACGCAGTATTTT. Translation: CASSKRLAGVSDTQYF. Using reference TRBV9 and TRBJ2-3 for the parts outside the CDR3, the full variable domain is DSGVTQTPKHLITATGQRVTLRCSPRSGDLSVYWYQQSLDQGLQFLIQYYNGEERAKGNILERFSAQQFPDLHSELNLSSLELGDSALYFCASSKRLAGVSDTQYFGPGTRLTVL.

This clonotype was counted only a few times. V and J are TRBV7-9 and TRBJ2-2, with 8 bases fitting TRBD2. The V gene's germline CDR1 is SEHNR and CDR2 FQNEAQ (reference sequence). The length of the CDR3 is 15 residues. The trim removed 4 bases at V and 3 bases at J, leaving 4 bases unmatched. The CDR3, as DNA: TGTGCCAGCAGCTCGACTAGCGCGGACACCGGGGAGCTGTTTTTT. It translates to CASSSTSADTGELFF.

The CDR3, as DNA: TGTGCCATCAGTAAAGCGGGGCTGAGCACAGATACGCAGTATTTT. Its protein product is CAISKAGLSTDTQYF. The chain employs TRBV10-3 and TRBJ2-3; 7 bases are shared with TRBD2. CDR1 ENHRY and CDR2 SYGVKD come from the germline V gene. The V gene end was trimmed by 5 bases and the J gene end by 0 bases; junction bases not matched to a gene: 5. The CDR3 length is 15 residues.

This clonotype was detected only once. CDR3 sequence: CASSPSSGGYSYEQYF. CDR3 bases: TGTGCCAGTAGTCCATCGTCGGGGGGGTACTCCTACGAGCAGTACTTC. The rearrangement links TRBV19 to TRBJ2-7, with 8 bases matching TRBD2. The V segment lost 5 bases and the J segment 0 bases; nucleotides outside the gene matches: 9. CDR1 and CDR2 from the germline V gene are LNHDA and SQIVND (reference sequence). The CDR3 extends over 16 amino acids.

The chain carries TRBV7-3 and TRBJ2-3; either TRBD1 or TRBD2 may fit D (5 bases each). The CDR3 length is 18 residues. Germline assignment: CDR1 SGHTA and CDR2 FQGTGA. The V gene lost 1 base and the J gene lost 0 bases, with 17 bases spanning the gap. The CDR3 reads CASSLKGIEGLSTDTQYF. The CDR3 DNA is TGTGCCAGCAGCTTAAAAGGAATCGAGGGGTTGAGCACAGATACGCAGTATTTT.

The gene calls are TRBV10-1 and TRBJ2-5, with 8 nucleotides matching TRBD2. This CDR3 comprises 16 residues. Germline V gene data show CDR1 as WNHNN and CDR2 as SYGVQD (reference sequence). The V gene end was trimmed by 3 bases and the J gene end by 4 bases; junction bases not matched to a gene: 10. DNA for the CDR3: TGCGCCAGCAGTGACCGAAGGACTAGCCCTGGAGAGACCCAGTACTTC. Protein sequence: CASSDRRTSPGETQYF.

This chain connects TRBV5-5 to TRBJ2-3; no clear D gene. The V end lost 0 bases, the J end lost 0 bases, and 11 bases lay between the germline ends. Germline CDR1 reads SGHKS; CDR2 reads YYEKEE (reference sequence). The CDR3 totals 16 residues. The DNA for the CDR3 is TGTGCCAGCAGCTTGGAGGGCTTCACTAGCACAGATACGCAGTATTTT. It yields the protein CASSLEGFTSTDTQYF. Based on the CDR3 plus reference TRBV5-5 and TRBJ2-3, the full variable domain is DAGVTQSPTHLIKTRGQQVTLRCSPISGHKSVSWYQQVLGQGPQFIFQYYEKEERGRGNFPDRFSARQFPNYSSELNVNALLLGDSALYLCASSLEGFTSTDTQYFGPGTRLTVL.

V and J are TRBV6-1 and TRBJ2-1; no firm D call. V dropped 4 bases and J dropped 0 bases, with 7 bases sitting between them. The CDR3 has 14 amino acids. Germline CDR1 and CDR2: MNHNS and SASEGT. This CDR3 reads CASSGDSSYNEQFF. The CDR3 nucleotides are TGTGCCAGCAGTGGAGACTCCTCCTACAATGAGCAGTTCTTC.